The 5 T cell receptor beta chains below come from one sample, sequenced in a study of cytomegalovirus exposure and HLA in healthy donors. A multiplex PCR was run with 60 Vbeta primers and 13 Jbeta primers. Here immunoSEQ multiplex PCR was the method, and the copy in TCRdb shows in-frame clones only, minus some. The sample has around 100,000 clones; roughly 80% are singletons. Sequenced: PBMCs. These receptors originate from a man aged 30 to 45 in good health and CMV-seropositive.

As for this clone: The sample carries other DNA sequences with the same CDR3. CDR3 coding DNA: TGTGCCAGCAGCTCTAGCGGGAGCTCCTACGAGCAGTACGTC. It translates to CASSSSGSSYEQYV. The V gene is TRBV5-4, the J gene TRBJ2-7, with 10 bases matching TRBD2. The CDR3 is 14 amino acids. Trimming removed 3 bases from V and 0 bases from J; junction bases left unmatched: 0. Germline V lookup: CDR1 SGHNT, CDR2 YYREEE (reference sequence).

This clone was seen just once. The rearrangement uses TRBV18 and TRBJ1-5, with D possibly matching TRBD1 (6 bases). Trimming left V 2 bases short and J 4 bases short, with 15 bases between. Germline-derived CDR1 and CDR2 are KGHSH and LQKENI. This CDR3 has 16 amino acids. CDR3 DNA: TGTGCCAGCTCACCAAACTCCTGGGGGCGGAATCAGCCCCAGCATTTT. It codes for CASSPNSWGRNQPQHF.

This clone has a single count. The rearrangement links TRBV7-8 to TRBJ1-5, with 9 bases matching TRBD1. Per the germline V gene, CDR1 is SGHVS and CDR2 is FQNEAQ. Unmatched junction bases numbered 7, after V lost 6 bases and J lost 7 bases. The CDR3 totals 14 residues. The CDR3 DNA reads as TGTGCCAGCAGTAGACAGGGGGTCGGCCAGCCCCAGCATTTT. This encodes CASSRQGVGQPQHF.

This rearrangement joins TRBV5-8 to TRBJ2-5; perhaps TRBD1 as D (5 bases). The length of the CDR3 is 16 residues. Germline lookup yields CDR1 SGHTS and CDR2 YDEGEE. Trimming took off 3 bases at V and 0 bases at J, with 15 bases between the two ends. CDR3 coding DNA: TGTGCCAGCAGCTCGGGTGACAGACTGTACCAAGAGACCCAGTACTTC. This sequence encodes CASSSGDRLYQETQYF.

V usage is TRBV28 and J usage is TRBJ2-2; D possibly corresponds to TRBD2 (5 bases). Trimming removed 5 bases at V and 9 bases at J, with 13 bases between. Germline CDR1 and CDR2: MDHEN and SYDVKM. The CDR3 runs 13 residues. The CDR3 bases are TGTGCCAGCAGTCCACTGAGAGGGTGGGAGCTGTTTTTT. This sequence encodes CASSPLRGWELFF.